The rows below give T cell receptor beta chains drawn from one sample of a study of technical replicates of blood from several donors. The method was immunoSEQ multiplex PCR; TCRdb's version includes in-frame clones alone and lacks a portion of them. The sample records tens of thousands of clones, about 81% being singletons. The sample taken for sequencing was PBMCs. The source of these receptors is a human donor in good health. Some clones in this sample may be carry-over from other donors' samples. Both conserved end residues are trimmed from each CDR3.

>12|TRBV5-1
ASSFGRGNTEAF
>13|TRBV12-5
ASGLHQGNTGELF
>14|TRBV30
AWRSPAGGYYNEQF
>15|TRBV19
ASSSRGGQGSSDTQY
>14|TRBV5-4
ASSLGLQGMNSPLH
>9|TRBV5-6
ASSRDYGYT
>13|TRBV9
ASSSHRGRTDTQY
>14|TRBV13
ASSPRTSGGANTQY
>13|TRBV6-4
ASREKDRGGPEAF
>13|TRBV7-2
ASSLDGTGRMEQY
>12|TRBV27
ASSRDRGDYGYT
>13|TRBV6-6
ASSYSRASTDTQY
>16|TRBV14
ASSQVPGTSGSSYTQY
>12|TRBV10-3
ATTTSGGTYEQY
>9|TRBV4-1
ASSQAAGAF
>13|TRBV5-4
ASSDGLAGGETQY
>14|TRBV7-8
ASSRTTGGPYNEQF
>15|TRBV4-1
ASSQGNFGQGNEKLF
>12|TRBV2
ASVAGVSYNEQF
>12|TRBV19
ASSIWTDKNIQY
>10|TRBV30
AWSVGDNEQF
>17|TRBV29-1
SVEVYPKSGRMSYNEQF
>10|TRBV6-5
ASSYPGNEQF
>14|TRBV10-2
ASSDEEGRVSYEQY
>8|TRBV20-1
SASWTLQF
>13|TRBV18
ASSPGGGIGTEAF
>13|TRBV2
ASRVGTDISYEQY
>13|TRBV4-1
ASSYDRGSFQPQH
>13|TRBV5-1
ASSYYSGGQETQY
>12|TRBV15
ATAPGLKTGELF
>13|TRBV10-3
AISESSGEVYGYT
>11|TRBV7-6
ASSYRPNTEAF
>9|TRBV13
ASSFNREQY
>15|TRBV19
ASRPTRGHGGPYEQY
>14|TRBV6-4
ASSDSGLASTDTQY
>13|TRBV10-3
AIRGGTTTNNEQF
>15|TRBV15
ATSRAWTSGGKETQY
>13|TRBV9
ASSLDGGNQETQY
>10|TRBV30
AWTSQGNEQF
>15|TRBV7-9
ASSFGQGAGNNQPQH
>14|TRBV7-2
ASSLIRGGMKETQY
>13|TRBV5-1
ASSSLSGGGYGYT
>14|TRBV28
ASRGQGVASGNTIY
>14|TRBV4-3
ASSQEADSFYNEQF
>9|TRBV7-3
ASSPPYGYT
>13|TRBV5-1
ASSSVEGSTDTQY
>13|TRBV5-6
ASSFNSGAGQPQH
>12|TRBV5-1
ATSQGDSNYGYT
>12|TRBV6-4
ASSAGGQNEKLF